In its sample, the clone carrying this TCR beta chain was seen once. Its antigen is not known. TCR beta VDJ combinations and CDR3 sequences were profiled from genomic DNA. TCRdb processed the reads anew with MiXCR; each CDR3 protein has one entry. The sample has 450,000 to 600,000 distinct CDR3 sequences, 25% to 40% seen once; the top ten hold 0.8% to 0.85%. Only patients with CD8+CD57+ cell expansion on flow cytometry were chosen for sequencing. Patients were treatment-naive when blood was sampled. The source of the sample is a study of CD8+CD57+ T cells in acquired aplastic anemia. Study details: The sorted CD4+ and CD8+ cells yielded an average around 3.2 ug of DNA.

General study findings and limits: Between the patient and control groups, CD8+ Simpson's diversity did not differ significantly. The same twenty-nine CD8+ CDR3 sequences occurred in patients and in controls.

What was sequenced was sorted CD4+, CD8+, or CD8+CD57+ T cells (not recorded which) from PBMCs. The TCR was taken from a human donor with aplastic anemia.

This chain's CDR3 is CAITSGTGHGYTF. The CDR3 nucleotides are TGTGCCATCACCTCCGGGACAGGGCATGGCTACACCTTC. The chain is built from TRBV10-3 and TRBJ1-2; 9 nucleotides agree with TRBD1. This CDR3 spans 13 amino acids. Losses at the gene ends were 7 bases for V and 6 bases for J; bases not matched to a gene: 6. The V gene's germline CDR1 is ENHRY and CDR2 SYGVKD.